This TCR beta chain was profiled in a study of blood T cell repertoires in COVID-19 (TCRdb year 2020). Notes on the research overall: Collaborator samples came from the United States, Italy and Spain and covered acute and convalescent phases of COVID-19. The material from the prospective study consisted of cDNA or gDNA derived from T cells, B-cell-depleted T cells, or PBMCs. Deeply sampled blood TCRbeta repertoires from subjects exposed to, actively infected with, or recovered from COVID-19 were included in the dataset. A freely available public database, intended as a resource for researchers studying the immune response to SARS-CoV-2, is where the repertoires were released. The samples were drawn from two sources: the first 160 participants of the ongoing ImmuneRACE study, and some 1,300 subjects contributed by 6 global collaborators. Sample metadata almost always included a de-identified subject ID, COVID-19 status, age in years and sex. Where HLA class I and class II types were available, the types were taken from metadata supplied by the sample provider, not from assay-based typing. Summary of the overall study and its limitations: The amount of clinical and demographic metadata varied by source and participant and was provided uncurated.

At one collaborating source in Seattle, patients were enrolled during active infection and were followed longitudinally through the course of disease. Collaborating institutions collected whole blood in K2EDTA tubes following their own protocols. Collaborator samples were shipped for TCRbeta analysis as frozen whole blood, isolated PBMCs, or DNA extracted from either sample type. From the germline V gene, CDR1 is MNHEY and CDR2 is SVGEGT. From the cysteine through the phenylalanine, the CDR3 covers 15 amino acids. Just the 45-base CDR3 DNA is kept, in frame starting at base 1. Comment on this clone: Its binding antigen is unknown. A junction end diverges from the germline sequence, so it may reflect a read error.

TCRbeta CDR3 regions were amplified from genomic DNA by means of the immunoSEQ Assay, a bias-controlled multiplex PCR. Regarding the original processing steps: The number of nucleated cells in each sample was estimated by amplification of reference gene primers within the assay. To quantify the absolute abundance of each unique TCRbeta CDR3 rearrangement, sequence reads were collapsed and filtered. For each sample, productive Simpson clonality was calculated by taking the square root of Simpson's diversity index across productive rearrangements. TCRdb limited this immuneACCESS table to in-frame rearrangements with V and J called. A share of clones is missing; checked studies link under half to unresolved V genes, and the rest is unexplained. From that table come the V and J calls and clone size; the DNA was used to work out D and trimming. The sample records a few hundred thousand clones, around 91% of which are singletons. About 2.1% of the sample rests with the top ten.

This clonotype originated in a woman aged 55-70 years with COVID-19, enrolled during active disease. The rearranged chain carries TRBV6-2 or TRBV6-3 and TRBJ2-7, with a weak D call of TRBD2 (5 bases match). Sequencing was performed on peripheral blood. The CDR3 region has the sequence CASSYDHAGSHEQYF. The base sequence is TGTGCCAGCAGTTATGATCATGCGGGCTCCCACGAGCAGTACTTC.